This T cell receptor (beta chain) was found in a study of T cell clones after liver transplantation. Turning to the study itself: TCRbeta sequencing after a pre-transplant mixed lymphocyte reaction identified graft-donor-reactive clones, later tracked in post-transplant blood. Tolerant meant at least one year fully off immunosuppression without liver enzymes above twice normal.

Notes on the study in general: Migration into the graft, not deletion, may explain lost graft donor-reactive T cells. The donor-reactive repertoire was only partly measurable in two subjects, lacking donor cells.

Method: immunoSEQ multiplex PCR; TCRdb's copy keeps in-frame clones and lacks some. The sample records some 33,000 clones, more than 90% being singletons. In regard to this clone: No antigen is known for it.

The germline gives CDR1 MDHEN, CDR2 SYDVKM. This CDR3 comprises 14 residues. The sequence derives from a human patient who received a liver transplant. Certain T cells may be donor cells from the graft. This chain connects TRBV28 to TRBJ2-7; TRBD2 agrees at 8 bases. The sample here was CD8+ T cells from blood, taken 12 months after liver transplant. The CDR3 sequence is CASGGAGGSYEQYF. CDR3 DNA: TGTGCTTCTGGAGGGGCGGGAGGATCCTACGAGCAGTACTTC.